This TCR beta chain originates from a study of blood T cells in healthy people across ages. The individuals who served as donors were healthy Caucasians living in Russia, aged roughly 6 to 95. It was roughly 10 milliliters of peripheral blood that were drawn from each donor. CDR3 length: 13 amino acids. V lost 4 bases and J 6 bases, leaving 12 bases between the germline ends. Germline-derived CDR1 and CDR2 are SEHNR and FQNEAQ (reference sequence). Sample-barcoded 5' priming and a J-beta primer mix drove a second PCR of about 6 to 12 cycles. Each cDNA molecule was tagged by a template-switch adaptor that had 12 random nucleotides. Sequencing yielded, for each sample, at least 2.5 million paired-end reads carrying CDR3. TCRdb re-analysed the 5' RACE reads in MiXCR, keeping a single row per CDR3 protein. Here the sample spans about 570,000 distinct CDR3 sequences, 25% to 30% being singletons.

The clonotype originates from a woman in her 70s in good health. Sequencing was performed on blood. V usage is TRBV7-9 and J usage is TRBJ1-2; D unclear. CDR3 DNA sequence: TGTGCCAGCAGCTCGGACTTACCCCATGGCTACACCTTC. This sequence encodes CASSSDLPHGYTF. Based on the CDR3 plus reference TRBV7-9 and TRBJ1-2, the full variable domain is DTGVSQNPRHKITKRGQNVTFRCDPISEHNRLYWYRQTLGQGPEFLTYFQNEAQLEKSRLLSDRFSAERPKGSFSTLEIQRTEQGDSAMYLCASSSDLPHGYTFGSGTRLTVV.